These 5 T cell receptor beta chains were all obtained from the same sample, sequenced in a study of metastatic and nonmetastatic thyroid tumors. TCRdb re-called clones via MiXCR from the PCR reads. The sample contains over 15,000 clones, roughly 13% of which appear only once. Among the patients, none had received any treatment before thyroid surgery. Sequencing was done on a sample of blood. The receptors derive from a female donor with papillary thyroid cancer or a benign thyroid nodule (not recorded which). Some clones in this sample may be carry-over from other donors' samples.

The sample holds many counts of this clone. DNA for the CDR3: TGCAGCGTGGGACAAATGAACACTGAAGCTTTCTTT. Amino acid sequence: CSVGQMNTEAFF. The V gene is TRBV29-1, the J gene TRBJ1-1; TRBD1 is a possible D gene (6 bases). CDR3 length: 12 residues. V gave up 6 bases and J gave up 0 bases, with 8 bases separating them. The germline V gene has CDR1 SQVTM and CDR2 ANQGSEA.

This clone was detected ten times or more. The chain employs TRBV14 and TRBJ2-1, with 12 bases that match TRBD2. This CDR3 is 15 amino acids long. The V and J ends lost 4 bases and 5 bases, in that order; junction bases with no gene match: 3. Germline V gene lookup returns CDR1 SGHDN and CDR2 FVKESK. CDR3 protein: CASSPSGRAHNEQFF. The CDR3 DNA reads TGTGCCAGCAGCCCTAGCGGGAGGGCGCACAATGAGCAGTTCTTC.

In its sample, this clone was seen a few times. Mismatch with germline at one junction end may stem from a read error. J is TRBJ2-2 and V is TRBV5-1, with D maybe TRBD2 (5 bases). This CDR3 is 14 amino acids long. CDR1 and CDR2 (germline): SGHRS, YFSETQ. For the CDR3, the DNA is TGCGCCAGTAGATCGGGTTTGGGCACCGGGGAGCTGTCTTTT. This encodes CASRSGLGTGELSF.

This chain links TRBV28 with TRBJ1-6, with 12 bases matching TRBD1. V gave up 6 bases and J gave up 9 bases; unmatched junction bases: 3. Germline V gene lookup returns CDR1 MDHEN and CDR2 SYDVKM. This CDR3 has 14 residues. The CDR3 region has the DNA TGTGCCAGCAGCATGGGACAGGGGGCTTCACCCCTCCACTTT. This codes for CASSMGQGASPLHF.

This clone was recorded many times. Germline and junction disagree at one end, which may indicate a read error. The chain is built from TRBV6-1 and TRBJ1-6; D unresolved. Germline CDR1 MNHNS, CDR2 SASEGT. The CDR3 runs 15 residues. The CDR3 sequence: CASSRYQPYNSPLHF. CDR3 in DNA: TGCGCCAGCAGTCGGTATCAGCCCTATAATTCACCCCTCCACTTT.